The sequence of this TCR beta chain was determined in a study of spatial heterogeneity in lung cancer. Findings of the study overall: Expanded intratumoral alpha and beta TCR counts tracked tumor mutation counts.

TCRdb ran MiXCR on the 5' RACE reads and lists one entry per CDR3 protein. The sample lists roughly 9,000 distinct CDR3 sequences, about 6% seen once, with around a tenth in the top ten. The CDR3 has 15 amino acids. The germline V gene has CDR1 MNHEY and CDR2 SVGEGT. Trimming left V 0 bases short and J 8 bases short, with 13 bases between. Sample time point: sample taken at primary tumor resection. This clonotype occurred a few times. Antigen: not known. The sequencing here drew on lung tumor tissue, taken at surgery. The chain couples TRBV6-2 or TRBV6-3 to TRBJ1-4; D not resolved. This clonotype was obtained from a male donor with early-stage non-small cell lung cancer. The CDR3 DNA sequence: TGTGCCAGCAGTTACTCCGGGATTTTGAACGAAAAACTGTTTTTT. This encodes CASSYSGILNEKLFF.